This T cell receptor (beta chain) emerged from a study of Ad26.COV2.S vaccination and SARS-CoV-2 variants. Study-wide results and caveats: Vaccinees and placebo recipients showed similar non-spike TCR breadth.

Libraries were prepared by immunoSEQ multiplex PCR; TCRdb keeps only in-frame clonotypes and omits some of them. Altogether around 86,000 clones are present, around 82% being singletons, with the ten largest covering 15% to 20%. The germline V gene has CDR1 SGHNT and CDR2 YYREEE (reference sequence). The ends were cut back, 0 bases at V and 2 bases at J, with 5 bases in the middle. The CDR3 contains 13 residues. This clone showed up just a few times. What it recognizes is unknown. Specimen: peripheral blood, collected after recovery from COVID-19. The source is a human donor who had recovered from COVID-19. This chain uses TRBV5-4 with TRBJ1-1; no firm D call. CDR3 sequence: CASSLGLNTEAFF. The CDR3 bases are TGTGCCAGCAGCTTGGGTCTAAACACTGAAGCTTTCTTT.